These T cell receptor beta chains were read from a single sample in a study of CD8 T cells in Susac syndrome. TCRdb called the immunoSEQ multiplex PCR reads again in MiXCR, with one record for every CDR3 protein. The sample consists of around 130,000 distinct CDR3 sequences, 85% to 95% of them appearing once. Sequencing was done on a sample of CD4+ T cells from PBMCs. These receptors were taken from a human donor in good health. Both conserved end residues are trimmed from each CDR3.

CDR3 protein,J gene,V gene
ASSRVGSVNEQY,TRBJ2-7,TRBV6-2/TRBV6-3
ASSSVPGQFNGYT,TRBJ1-2,TRBV7-2
ASSRGEETQY,TRBJ2-5,TRBV18
SVVWRDGETQY,TRBJ2-5,TRBV29-1
ASSQDWGANVLT,TRBJ2-6,TRBV14
ASRREGTDTQY,TRBJ2-3,TRBV7-9
ASSPRLGPTLYNEPKQF,TRBJ2-1,TRBV7-3
ASSKTPNYEQY,TRBJ2-7,TRBV3-1
ASSPKPRINTEAF,TRBJ1-1,TRBV7-9
AWRARGGTEAF,TRBJ1-1,TRBV30
ASSYVLAGSPGELF,TRBJ2-2,TRBV6-6
ASSIGQGDTGELF,TRBJ2-2,TRBV13
ASSAGTAVTGELF,TRBJ2-2,TRBV2
ASSPKAGGSGGYT,TRBJ1-2,TRBV3-1
ASSIDTQETQY,TRBJ2-5,TRBV9
ATRGPTGAF,TRBJ1-1,TRBV15
ATSDTEEKLF,TRBJ1-4,TRBV24-1
ASRASGNSYEQY,TRBJ2-7,TRBV13
ASSAGQHYGYT,TRBJ1-2,TRBV9
ASSRGTSPHNEQF,TRBJ2-1,TRBV5-6
ASSGVTTGLAATDTQY,TRBJ2-3,TRBV5-6
ASSSGDPWAGQETQY,TRBJ2-5,TRBV11-3
ASSLADMDQPQH,TRBJ1-5,TRBV7-9
SASGTSGWDGSEQY,TRBJ2-7,TRBV20-1
ASTPGTGIHSGNTIY,TRBJ1-3,TRBV6-1
ASSGLAGETEAF,TRBJ1-1,TRBV9
ASSPPGRENTGELF,TRBJ2-2,TRBV18
ASSQMTGVNTEAF,TRBJ1-1,TRBV5-6
ASSLGAGWNIQY,TRBJ2-4,TRBV6-2/TRBV6-3
ASSLGGGGASGNTIY,TRBJ1-3,TRBV5-1
ASSLFGGETQY,TRBJ2-5,TRBV7-2
ASSISGRPDNEQF,TRBJ2-1,TRBV7-3
ATAGGSGYNEQF,TRBJ2-1,TRBV7-9
ASSGQGRDQPQH,TRBJ1-5,TRBV18
SATTGLAGGSYEQY,TRBJ2-7,TRBV20-1
ASSPIPTGELSGYT,TRBJ1-2,TRBV27
ASSQDRLAREGLNEQF,TRBJ2-1,TRBV3-1
ASSTWDRATYEQY,TRBJ2-7,TRBV5-6
ASSPNGANTGELF,TRBJ2-2,TRBV6-5
ASSASGTGDRGYT,TRBJ1-2,TRBV12-3/TRBV12-4
SGQGTRTDTQY,TRBJ2-3,TRBV20-1
ASSLGRGQPQH,TRBJ1-5,TRBV12-3/TRBV12-4
ASRLRAGELF,TRBJ2-2,TRBV3-1
ASSDPRGKSNYGYT,TRBJ1-2,TRBV6-1
ASSISGNSRQF,TRBJ2-1,TRBV19
ASSLQGREQY,TRBJ2-7,TRBV28
ATQVRWSGTGANVLT,TRBJ2-6,TRBV6-1
SCGGRGTDTQY,TRBJ2-3,TRBV29-1
ASSFVREKGEQF,TRBJ2-1,TRBV11-2
SASGAEHRDTEAF,TRBJ1-1,TRBV20-1
SVPTSGRKEQY,TRBJ2-7,TRBV20-1
AWSPGTGEYEQY,TRBJ2-7,TRBV30
ASSLISNPQETQY,TRBJ2-5,TRBV7-2
ASSIGLAGDEQY,TRBJ2-7,TRBV19
ASSQFPHRYEQY,TRBJ2-7,TRBV3-1